The following is a T cell receptor beta chain sequence with its context. This specimen belongs to a study of blood T cell repertoires in COVID-19. Study as a whole: There were acute and convalescent COVID-19 samples, and they came from the United States, Italy and Spain. The analysed material was cDNA or gDNA that came from T cells, B-cell-depleted T cells, or PBMCs.

In the original analysis: By means of reference gene primer amplification, nucleated cell counts were estimated. Sequencing was performed with immunoSEQ multiplex PCR; in TCRdb, only in-frame clones are kept and a portion is missing. That table is the source of V, J and clone size, and D and trimming were worked out from the DNA. The repertoire consists of 95,000 to 120,000 clones, with roughly 84% occurring once and the leading ten covering roughly 3.5%. Per the germline V gene, CDR1 is LNHDA and CDR2 is SQIVND (reference sequence). Trimming removed 3 bases at V and 2 bases at J, with 7 bases between. This CDR3 spans 13 amino acids.

Sequencing was carried out using peripheral blood. This receptor was identified in a man aged 35 to 55 with acute or convalescent COVID-19. J is TRBJ1-1 and V is TRBV19, with no clear D. CDR3 nucleotide sequence: TGTGCCAGTAGTATGGTTAGCAACACTGAAGCTTTCTTT. This codes for CASSMVSNTEAFF.